Here is one T cell receptor beta chain with its context. The clone's antigen remains unknown. No clone much larger than this one lies a single base away; base qualities are absent. The sample belongs to a study of shared clonotypes between healthy human individuals (dated by TCRdb to between 2020 and 2021). Regarding the complete study: The cohort included a few men and a couple of women between 18 and 49 years of age. Per donor, three plates each were used for CD4 naive and CD4 memory, two for CD8 naive, and one for CD8 memory. Leukapheresis yielded between about 0.9 and 9.5 billion PBMCs per donor. Blood TCR repertoires of roughly 5 healthy adults were deeply sequenced to estimate repertoire size and the extent of clonotype sharing between individuals. To increase sequencing depth and limit assay-specific biases, TCR repertoire library preparation and sequencing were carried out by different laboratories using diverse techniques.

General conclusions and limits of the study: Larger estimated clonotype richness was generally found for naive subsets than for memory subsets. Compared with non-shared clonotypes, the clonotypes found in all four sorted-subset donors had higher generation probabilities. Sampling was restricted to blood, and TCR repertoires in tissue are likely to differ from TCR repertoires in blood. Because the study included only a small number of donors, the genetic and exposure-history diversity represented was limited. Rarefaction of sorted-subset datasets indicated incomplete sequencing despite the large sequencing depth. Based on pairwise subsampling, the degree of clonotype sharing among donors was expected to be affected by sequencing depth. Across a few donors, 5% to 6% of naive CD4, approximately 3.5% of naive CD8, roughly 2.3% of memory CD4, and over 0.35% of memory CD8 clonotypes were shared.

As encoded in the germline V gene, CDR1 is MDHEN while CDR2 is SYDVKM. The CDR3 spans 15 residues, from the cysteine through the phenylalanine. The read is trimmed to its CDR3 DNA, 45 bases read in frame from base 1. Germline trimming amounts to 6 bases on V and 6 bases on J, with 10 as the count of junction bases outside the gene matches. The donors were healthy, HIV-negative adults with no recently reported acute infections or vaccinations. Every donor was a Caucasian adult residing in Nashville, Tennessee, USA. CD4+ T cells were enriched through magnetic negative selection, after which naive cells were positively selected on CD45RA and the remaining negative fraction served as the memory subset. After blood collection by leukapheresis, PBMCs were isolated using Ficoll-Histopaque density gradient centrifugation and then cryopreserved in the vapor phase of liquid nitrogen. Analytical flow cytometry was used to check the purity and quantity of every magnetically sorted T cell population. Genomic DNA was isolated from every sorted fraction and measured by UV absorbance on a Nanodrop 2000c.

TCR CDR3 regions were amplified from genomic DNA by multiplex PCR using the deep immunoSEQ assay. Extracted genomic DNA from each cell subset was distributed evenly across all wells of several immunoSEQ 96-well plates, and each plate was treated as a replicate. For sorted subsets, about 200 ng genomic DNA, equal to about 30,000 T cell genomes, was loaded into each replicate PCR. The purified libraries were quantified using a Qubit 3.0 fluorometer, sized with a Bioanalyzer 2100, and then quantified again using the KAPA Library Quantification kit. Each immunoSEQ 96-well plate was sequenced on its own single-read 150-cycle Illumina NextSeq 550 flow cell. As for the authors' bioinformatics: Because the immunoSEQ output held only junctional sequences and lacked quality scores, the filtering could not match the filtering applied to full-length reads. Sequences were annotated with PyIR, a Python wrapper for IgBLAST v1.9, and V/J genes and CDR3 were assigned using IMGT germline references. Any read was removed if the V/J assignment was weak (E-value above 1e-6), the CDR3 was missing, or the read contained stop codons, out-of-frame junctions, or ambiguous translated residues. V3J clonotypes were defined as sequences sharing an identical inferred V gene, J gene, and CDR3 amino acid sequence. Percentage overlap between repertoires was calculated by dividing the number of shared unique clonotypes by the size of the smaller repertoire. Richness of each repertoire was evaluated using RTK rarefaction, the Chao1 estimator, and Recon v2.1 estimates of unobserved clonotypes. OLGA was used to compute generation probabilities for all TCRbeta clonotypes that the gDNA method yielded from several donors. The table comes from immuneACCESS by way of TCRdb, which keeps in-frame sequences with V and J called. Part of the clones is missing from these tables; in studies checked, under half for an unresolved V gene and the rest for unknown reasons. V, J and clone size are those of that table, while D and trimming were read from the DNA. Across this sample there are 550,000 to 850,000 clones, with under 80% seen only once. Approximately 1.8% of the sample goes to the ten largest clones.

Input material: memory CD4+ T cells sorted from blood. The cell subset or site label on this specimen signifies: CD45RA-negative fraction. The rearranged segments are TRBV28 and TRBJ2-1; 8 bases in between match TRBD2. The source of this sequence is a woman aged 25 to 39 in good health. DNA sequence: TGTGCCAGCAGGATTAGCGGGAAGGCGGGCAATGAGCAGTTCTTC. This encodes CASRISGKAGNEQFF.